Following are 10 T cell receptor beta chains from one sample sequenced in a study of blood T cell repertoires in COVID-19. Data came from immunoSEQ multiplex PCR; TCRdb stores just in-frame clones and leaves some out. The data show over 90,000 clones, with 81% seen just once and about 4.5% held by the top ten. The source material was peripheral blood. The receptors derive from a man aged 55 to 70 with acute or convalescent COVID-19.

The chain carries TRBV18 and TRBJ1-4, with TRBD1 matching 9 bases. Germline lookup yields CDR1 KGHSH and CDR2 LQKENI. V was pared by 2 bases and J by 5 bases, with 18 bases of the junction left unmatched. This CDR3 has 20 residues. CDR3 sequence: CASSPFLQGTGSSENEKLFF. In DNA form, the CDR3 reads TGTGCCAGCTCACCATTTCTTCAGGGGACAGGGTCATCAGAGAATGAAAAACTGTTTTTT. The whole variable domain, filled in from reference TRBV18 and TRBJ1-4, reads NAGVMQNPRHLVRRRGQEARLRCSPMKGHSHVYWYRQLPEEGLKFMVYLQKENIIDESGMPKERFSAEFPKEGPSILRIQQVVRGDSAAYFCASSPFLQGTGSSENEKLFFGSGTQLSVL.

DNA of the CDR3: TGCGCCAGCAGCAACGGCAGGGGAGGGCAAGAGACCCAGTACTTC. Protein product: CASSNGRGGQETQYF. The J gene is TRBJ2-5, the V gene TRBV5-1; weak D call: TRBD2 (7 bases). Germline CDR1 SGHRS, CDR2 YFSETQ. The CDR3 length is 15 residues. Deletions cut 4 bases from V and 2 bases from J, with 15 bases between.

The CDR3 region has the DNA TGTGCCAGCAGCACTGTTCATGGCAATCAGCCCCAGCATTTT. It encodes CASSTVHGNQPQHF. The J gene is TRBJ1-5, the V gene TRBV5-6; unclear D gene. CDR3 size: 14 residues. The V gene lost 4 bases and the J gene lost 2 bases, with 10 bases spanning the gap. Germline CDR1 SGHDT, CDR2 YYEEEE.

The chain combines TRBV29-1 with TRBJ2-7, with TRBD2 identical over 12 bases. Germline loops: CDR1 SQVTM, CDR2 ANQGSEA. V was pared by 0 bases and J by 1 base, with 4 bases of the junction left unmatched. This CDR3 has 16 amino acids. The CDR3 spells CSVEDRTSGASYEQYF. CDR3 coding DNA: TGCAGCGTTGAAGATAGGACTAGCGGGGCTTCCTACGAGCAGTACTTC.

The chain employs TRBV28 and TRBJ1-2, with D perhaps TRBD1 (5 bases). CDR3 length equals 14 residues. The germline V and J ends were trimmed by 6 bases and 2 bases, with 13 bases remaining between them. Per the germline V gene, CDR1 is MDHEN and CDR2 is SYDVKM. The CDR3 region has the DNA TGTGCCAGCAGCCTAAGCAGGGTGAACTATGGCTACACCTTC. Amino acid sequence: CASSLSRVNYGYTF.

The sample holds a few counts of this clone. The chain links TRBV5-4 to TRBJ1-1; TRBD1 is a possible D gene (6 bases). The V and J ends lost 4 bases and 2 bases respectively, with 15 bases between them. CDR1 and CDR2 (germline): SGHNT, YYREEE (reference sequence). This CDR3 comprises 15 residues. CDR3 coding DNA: TGTGCCAGCAGCCTCCAAAGGGGGATCAACACTGAAGCTTTCTTT. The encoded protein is CASSLQRGINTEAFF.

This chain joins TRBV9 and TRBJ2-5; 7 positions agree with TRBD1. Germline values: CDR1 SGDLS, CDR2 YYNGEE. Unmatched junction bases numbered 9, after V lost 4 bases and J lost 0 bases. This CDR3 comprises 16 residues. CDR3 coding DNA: TGTGCCAGCAGCACCTGGGACAGCCGGTACCAAGAGACCCAGTACTTC. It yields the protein CASSTWDSRYQETQYF.

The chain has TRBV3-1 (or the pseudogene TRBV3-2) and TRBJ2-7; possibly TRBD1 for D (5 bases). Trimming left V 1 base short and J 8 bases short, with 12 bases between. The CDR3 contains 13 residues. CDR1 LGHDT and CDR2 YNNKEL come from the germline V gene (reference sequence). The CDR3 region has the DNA TGTGCCAGCAGCCAAGGACAGCCGTTAAAGCAGTACTTC. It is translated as CASSQGQPLKQYF.

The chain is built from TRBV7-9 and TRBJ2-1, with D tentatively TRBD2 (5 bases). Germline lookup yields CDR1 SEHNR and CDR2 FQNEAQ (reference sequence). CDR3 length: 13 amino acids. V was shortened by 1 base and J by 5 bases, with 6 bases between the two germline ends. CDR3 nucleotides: TGTGCCAGCAGCTTAGGCGGGCACAATGAGCAGTTCTTC. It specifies CASSLGGHNEQFF.

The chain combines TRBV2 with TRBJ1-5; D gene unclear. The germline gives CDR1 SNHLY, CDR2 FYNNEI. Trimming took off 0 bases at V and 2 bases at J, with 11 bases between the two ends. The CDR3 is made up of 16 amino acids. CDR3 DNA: TGTGCCAGCAGTGAAGCGAGGGCGATCGGCAATCAGCCCCAGCATTTT. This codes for CASSEARAIGNQPQHF.